The clone carrying this TCR beta chain was seen only a few times. The antigen is not known. A universal primer binding site was introduced by template switching. The final cDNA contained unique molecular identifiers. MiXCR, run by TCRdb on the 5' RACE reads, gives a single entry per CDR3 protein. This sample has around 500,000 distinct CDR3 sequences, with 12% to 15% found just once. From germline, CDR1 is DFQATT and CDR2 SNEGSKA (reference sequence). Trimming removed 0 bases at V and 7 bases at J, with 15 bases between. The CDR3 extends over 15 amino acids. The source of the sample is a study of identical twins. Findings of the study overall: While abundant cord blood beta clonotypes carried fewer insertions, memory repertoires showed no such pattern. Among beta out-of-frame sequences, excess sharing between twins appeared weaker.

This sample also appeared in a second study, on yellow fever vaccine responses in identical twins.

The chain carries TRBV20-1 and TRBJ1-4; perhaps TRBD1 as D (6 bases). The TCR originated in a woman under 30 in good health. The sequencing input was CD4+ T cells sorted from blood. The CDR3 nucleotides read TGCAGTGCTAGAGATTCTCGGGGGGGCCGTGAAAAACTGTTTTTT. The encoded protein is CSARDSRGGREKLFF.